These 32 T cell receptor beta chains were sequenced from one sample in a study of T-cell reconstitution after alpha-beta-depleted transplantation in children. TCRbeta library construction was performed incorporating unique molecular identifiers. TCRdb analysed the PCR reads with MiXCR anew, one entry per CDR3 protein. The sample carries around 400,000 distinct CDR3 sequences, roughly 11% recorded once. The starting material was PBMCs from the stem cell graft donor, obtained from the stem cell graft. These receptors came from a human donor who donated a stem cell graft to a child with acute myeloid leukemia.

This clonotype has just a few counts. The CDR3 is CASSRDWGADTQYF. Here the CDR3 DNA reads TGTGCCAGCAGTCGAGACTGGGGGGCAGATACGCAGTATTTT. The rearrangement joins TRBV6-1 to TRBJ2-3; D may be TRBD2 (6 bases). V lost 5 bases and J lost 4, with 13 bases in between. Germline V gene lookup returns CDR1 MNHNS and CDR2 SASEGT. The CDR3 is 14 amino acids.

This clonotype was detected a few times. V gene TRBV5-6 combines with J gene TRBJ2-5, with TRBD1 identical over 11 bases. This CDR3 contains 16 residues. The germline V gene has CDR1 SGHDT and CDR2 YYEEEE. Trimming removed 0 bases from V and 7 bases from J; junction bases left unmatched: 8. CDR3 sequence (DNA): TGTGCCAGCAGCTTGGTGGACAGGGGGCGCCGAGGGACCCAGTACTTC. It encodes CASSLVDRGRRGTQYF.

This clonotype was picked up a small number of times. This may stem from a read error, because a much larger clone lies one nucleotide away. CDR3 residues: CASSPNADTQYF. The CDR3 DNA follows: TGTGCCAGCAGCCCCAATGCAGATACGCAGTATTTT. The chain couples TRBV7-3 to TRBJ2-3; D uncertain. The CDR3 is made up of 12 amino acids. The germline CDR1 and CDR2 sequences are SGHTA and FQGTGA. Trimming removed 5 bases at V and 4 bases at J, with 7 bases between. The complete variable domain, with remaining parts taken from reference TRBV7-3 and TRBJ2-3, reads GAGVSQTPSNKVTEKGKYVELRCDPISGHTALYWYRQSLGQGPEFLIYFQGTGAADDSGLPNDRFFAVRPEGSVSTLKIQRTERGDSAVYLCASSPNADTQYFGPGTRLTVL.

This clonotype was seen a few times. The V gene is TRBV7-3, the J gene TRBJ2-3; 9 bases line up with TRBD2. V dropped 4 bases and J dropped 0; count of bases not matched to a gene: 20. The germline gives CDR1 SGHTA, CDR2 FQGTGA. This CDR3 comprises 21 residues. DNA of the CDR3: TGTGCCAGCAGCTCCTCGTCGGGAGCGGGGGGCCTCCGGGCTAGCACAGATACGCAGTATTTT. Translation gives CASSSSSGAGGLRASTDTQYF.

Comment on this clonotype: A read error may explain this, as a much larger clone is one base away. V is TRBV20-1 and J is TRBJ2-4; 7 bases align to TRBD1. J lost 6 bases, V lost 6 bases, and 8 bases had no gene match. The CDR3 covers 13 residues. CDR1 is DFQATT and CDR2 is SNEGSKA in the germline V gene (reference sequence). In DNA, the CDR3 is TGCAGTGCCGTACGACAGGGTCCAAACATTCAGTACTTC. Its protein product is CSAVRQGPNIQYF.

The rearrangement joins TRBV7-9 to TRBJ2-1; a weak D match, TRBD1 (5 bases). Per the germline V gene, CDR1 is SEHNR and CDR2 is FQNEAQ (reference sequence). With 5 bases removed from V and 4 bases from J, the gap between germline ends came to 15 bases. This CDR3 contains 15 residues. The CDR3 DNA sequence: TGTGCCAGCAGCCCTTCCCGACGACAGTACAATGAGCAGTTCTTC. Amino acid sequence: CASSPSRRQYNEQFF.

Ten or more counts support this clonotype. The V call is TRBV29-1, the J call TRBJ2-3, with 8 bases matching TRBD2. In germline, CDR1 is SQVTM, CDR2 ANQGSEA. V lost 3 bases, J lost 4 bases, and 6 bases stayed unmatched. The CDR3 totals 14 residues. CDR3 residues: CSVDIGTRSDTQYF. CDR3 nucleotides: TGCAGCGTTGATATCGGGACTAGATCAGATACGCAGTATTTT.

The CDR3 nucleotides read TGTGCCAGCAGTACGGACCCCGGGGAAGGCTACACCTTC. Translated: CASSTDPGEGYTF. The chain links TRBV6-1 to TRBJ1-2; no definite D call. Germline V gives CDR1 MNHNS, CDR2 SASEGT. V gave up 5 bases and J gave up 8 bases, with 15 bases separating them. This CDR3 region has 13 residues.

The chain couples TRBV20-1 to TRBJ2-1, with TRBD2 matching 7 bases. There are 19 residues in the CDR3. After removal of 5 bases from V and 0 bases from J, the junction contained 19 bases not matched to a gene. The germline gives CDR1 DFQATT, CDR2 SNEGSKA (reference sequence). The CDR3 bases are TGCAGTGCTGCGTCCTTAGGGGCGGGAGCGACCCTCTCCTACAATGAGCAGTTCTTC. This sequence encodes CSAASLGAGATLSYNEQFF.

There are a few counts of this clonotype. The CDR3 protein is CSVVQHQGLAVNEQFF. The CDR3, as DNA: TGCAGCGTCGTTCAGCATCAGGGACTAGCGGTGAATGAGCAGTTCTTC. The rearrangement joins TRBV29-1 to TRBJ2-1, with 11 bases identical to TRBD2. This CDR3 has 16 residues. V shed 6 bases, J shed 7 bases, and the junction held 14 bases outside the gene matches. In germline, CDR1 is SQVTM, CDR2 ANQGSEA.

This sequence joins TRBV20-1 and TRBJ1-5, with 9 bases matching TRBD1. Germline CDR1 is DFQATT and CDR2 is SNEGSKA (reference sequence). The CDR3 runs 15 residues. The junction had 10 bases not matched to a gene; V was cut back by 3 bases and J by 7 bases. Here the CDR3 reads CSASGTDRGRQPQHF. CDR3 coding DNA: TGCAGTGCTAGCGGGACAGACAGGGGGAGGCAGCCCCAGCATTTT.

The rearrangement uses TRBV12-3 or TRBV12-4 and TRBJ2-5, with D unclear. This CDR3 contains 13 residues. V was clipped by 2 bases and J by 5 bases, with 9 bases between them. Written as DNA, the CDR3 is TGTGCCAGCAGTTTATGGGTTGCCGAGACCCAGTACTTC. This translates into CASSLWVAETQYF.

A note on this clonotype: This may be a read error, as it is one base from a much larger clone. CDR3 coding DNA: TGCAGTGCTAGAGATCTGATGGGTCTAGCGCGGACGGATACGCAGTATTTT. Protein product: CSARDLMGLARTDTQYF. The chain links TRBV20-1 to TRBJ2-3, with D possibly being TRBD2 (6 bases). Germline V gene data show CDR1 as DFQATT and CDR2 as SNEGSKA (reference sequence). Trimming cost V 0 bases and J 6 bases, with 22 bases left between them. This CDR3 is built from 17 residues.

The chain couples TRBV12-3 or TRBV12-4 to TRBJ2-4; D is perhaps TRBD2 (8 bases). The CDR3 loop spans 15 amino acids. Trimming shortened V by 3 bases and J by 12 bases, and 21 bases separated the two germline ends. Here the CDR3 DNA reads TGTGCCAGCAGTTTTTTCGGGAGGGATGGGGACAGTCAGTACTTC. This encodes CASSFFGRDGDSQYF.

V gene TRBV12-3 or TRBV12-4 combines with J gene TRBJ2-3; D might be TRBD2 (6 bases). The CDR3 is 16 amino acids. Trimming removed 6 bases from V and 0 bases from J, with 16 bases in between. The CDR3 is CASSSGGALSTDTQYF. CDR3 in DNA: TGTGCCAGCAGCTCCGGCGGGGCTCTGAGCACAGATACGCAGTATTTT.

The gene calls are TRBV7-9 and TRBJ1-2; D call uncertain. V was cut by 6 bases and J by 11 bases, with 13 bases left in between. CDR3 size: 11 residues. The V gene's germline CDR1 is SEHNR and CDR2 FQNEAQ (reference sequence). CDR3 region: CASSIDLYYTF. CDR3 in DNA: TGTGCCAGCAGTATAGATCTATATTACACCTTC.

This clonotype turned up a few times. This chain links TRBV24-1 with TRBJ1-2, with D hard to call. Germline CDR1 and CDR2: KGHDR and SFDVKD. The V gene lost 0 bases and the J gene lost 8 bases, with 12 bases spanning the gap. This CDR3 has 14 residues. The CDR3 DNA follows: TGTGCCACCAGTGATTTGCCCAGCCAGAGGGGCTACACCTTC. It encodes CATSDLPSQRGYTF.

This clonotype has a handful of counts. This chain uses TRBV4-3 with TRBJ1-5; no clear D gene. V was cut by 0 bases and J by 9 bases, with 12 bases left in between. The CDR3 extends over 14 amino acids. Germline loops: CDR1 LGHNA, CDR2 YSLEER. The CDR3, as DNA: TGCGCCAGCAGCCAAGATCAAGGAGTTTCGCCCCAGCATTTT. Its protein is CASSQDQGVSPQHF.

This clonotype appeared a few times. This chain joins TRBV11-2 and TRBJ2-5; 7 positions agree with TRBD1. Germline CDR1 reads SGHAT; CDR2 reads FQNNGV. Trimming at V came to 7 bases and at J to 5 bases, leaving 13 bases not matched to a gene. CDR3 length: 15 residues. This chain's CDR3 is CASNPRLDRAETQYF. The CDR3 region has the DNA TGTGCCAGCAACCCAAGACTCGACAGGGCTGAGACCCAGTACTTC. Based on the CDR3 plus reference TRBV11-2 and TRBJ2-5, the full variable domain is EAGVAQSPRYKIIEKRQSVAFWCNPISGHATLYWYQQILGQGPKLLIQFQNNGVVDDSQLPKDRFSAERLKGVDSTLKIQPAKLEDSAVYLCASNPRLDRAETQYFGPGTRLLVL.

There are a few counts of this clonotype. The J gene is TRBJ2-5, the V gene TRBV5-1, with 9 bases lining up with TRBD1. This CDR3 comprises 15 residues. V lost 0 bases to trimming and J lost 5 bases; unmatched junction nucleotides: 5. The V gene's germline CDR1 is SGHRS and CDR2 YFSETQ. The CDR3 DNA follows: TGCGCCAGCAGCTTGGTCGGGACAGGGATCGAGACCCAGTACTTC. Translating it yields CASSLVGTGIETQYF. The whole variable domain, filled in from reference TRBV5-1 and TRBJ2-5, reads KAGVTQTPRYLIKTRGQQVTLSCSPISGHRSVSWYQQTPGQGLQFLFEYFSETQRNKGNFPGRFSGRQFSNSRSEMNVSTLELGDSALYLCASSLVGTGIETQYFGPGTRLLVL.

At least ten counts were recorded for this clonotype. The CDR3: CSARLPSRYEQYF. CDR3 coding DNA: TGCAGTGCTAGACTACCCTCGAGATACGAGCAGTACTTC. This rearrangement joins TRBV20-1 to TRBJ2-7; no clear D gene. CDR3 size: 13 residues. Trimming cost V 2 bases and J 4 bases, with 12 bases left between them. CDR1 and CDR2 from the germline V gene are DFQATT and SNEGSKA (reference sequence).

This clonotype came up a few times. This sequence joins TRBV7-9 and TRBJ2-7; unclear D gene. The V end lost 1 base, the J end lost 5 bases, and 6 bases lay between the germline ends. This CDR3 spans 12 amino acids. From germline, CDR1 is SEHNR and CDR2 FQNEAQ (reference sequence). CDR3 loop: CASSLGVDEQYF. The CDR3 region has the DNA TGTGCCAGCAGCTTAGGGGTGGACGAGCAGTACTTC.

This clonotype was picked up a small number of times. This CDR3 reads CASSQPGRAHGYTF. In DNA, the CDR3 is TGTGCCAGCAGTCAGCCGGGCAGGGCCCATGGCTACACCTTC. The chain employs TRBV6-1 and TRBJ1-2, with TRBD1 as a possible D gene (5 bases). Germline V gene data show CDR1 as MNHNS and CDR2 as SASEGT. The CDR3 runs to 14 residues. V was clipped by 5 bases and J by 6 bases, with 16 bases between them.

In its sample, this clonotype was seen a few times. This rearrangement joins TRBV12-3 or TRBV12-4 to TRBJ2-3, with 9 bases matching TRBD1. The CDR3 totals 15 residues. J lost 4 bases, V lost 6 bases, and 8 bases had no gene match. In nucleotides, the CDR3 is TGTGCCAGCAGAAGACAGGGGGATGGGGCAGATACGCAGTATTTT. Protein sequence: CASRRQGDGADTQYF.

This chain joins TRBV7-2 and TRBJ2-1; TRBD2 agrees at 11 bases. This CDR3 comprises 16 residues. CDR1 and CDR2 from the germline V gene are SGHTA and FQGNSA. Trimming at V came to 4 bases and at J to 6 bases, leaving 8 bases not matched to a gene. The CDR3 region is CASSSTGTSGSNEQFF. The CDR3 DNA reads TGTGCCAGCAGCTCGACCGGGACTAGCGGTTCCAATGAGCAGTTCTTC.

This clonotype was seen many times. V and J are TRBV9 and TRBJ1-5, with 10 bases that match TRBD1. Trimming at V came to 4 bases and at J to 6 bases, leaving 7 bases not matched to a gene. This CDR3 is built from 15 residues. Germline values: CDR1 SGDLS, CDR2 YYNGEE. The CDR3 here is CASSLDRGLFQPQHF. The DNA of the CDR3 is TGTGCCAGCAGCCTTGACAGGGGGCTCTTTCAGCCCCAGCATTTT.

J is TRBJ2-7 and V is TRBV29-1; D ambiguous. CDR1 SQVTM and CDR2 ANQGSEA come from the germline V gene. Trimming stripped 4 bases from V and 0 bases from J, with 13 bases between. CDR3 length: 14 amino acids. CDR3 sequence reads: CSVVLGFTSYEQYF. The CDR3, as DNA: TGCAGCGTTGTTTTAGGCTTTACCTCCTACGAGCAGTACTTC.

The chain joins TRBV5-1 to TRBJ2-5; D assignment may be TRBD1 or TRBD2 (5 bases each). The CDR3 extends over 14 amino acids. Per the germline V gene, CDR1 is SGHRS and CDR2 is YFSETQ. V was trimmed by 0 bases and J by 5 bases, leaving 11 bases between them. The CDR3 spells CASSLARWGETQYF. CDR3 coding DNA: TGCGCCAGCAGCTTGGCCAGGTGGGGGGAGACCCAGTACTTC.

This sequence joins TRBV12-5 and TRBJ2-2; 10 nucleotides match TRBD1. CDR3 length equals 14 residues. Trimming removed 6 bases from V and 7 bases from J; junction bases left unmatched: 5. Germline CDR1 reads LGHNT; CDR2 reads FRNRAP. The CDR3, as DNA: TGTGCTAGTGGCAGGACAGGGGGGCTCGGGGAGCTGTTTTTT. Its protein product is CASGRTGGLGELFF.

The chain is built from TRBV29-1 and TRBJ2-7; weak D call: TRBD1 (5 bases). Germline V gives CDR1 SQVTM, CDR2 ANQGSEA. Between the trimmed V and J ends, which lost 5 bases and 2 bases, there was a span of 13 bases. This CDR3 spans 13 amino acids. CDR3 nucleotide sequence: TGCAGCGTTTTCGACAGCCCCACCTACGAGCAGTACTTC. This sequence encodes CSVFDSPTYEQYF.

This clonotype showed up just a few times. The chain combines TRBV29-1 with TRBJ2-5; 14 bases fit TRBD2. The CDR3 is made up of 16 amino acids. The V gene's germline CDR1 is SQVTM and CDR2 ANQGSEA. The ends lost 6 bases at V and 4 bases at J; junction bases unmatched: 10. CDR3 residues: CSVRPGTSGSGETQYF. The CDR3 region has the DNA TGCAGCGTACGTCCCGGGACTAGCGGGAGTGGAGAGACCCAGTACTTC.

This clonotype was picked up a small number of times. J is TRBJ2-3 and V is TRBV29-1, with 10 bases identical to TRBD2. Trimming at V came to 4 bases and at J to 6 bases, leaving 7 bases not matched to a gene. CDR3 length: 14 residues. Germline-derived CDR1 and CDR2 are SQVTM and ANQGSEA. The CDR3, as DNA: TGCAGCGTTGTTGGCCTAGCGGGAGCCGATACGCAGTATTTT. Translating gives CSVVGLAGADTQYF.